The present T cell receptor (beta chain) was sequenced within a study of T-cell memory formation after mild COVID-19 (dated by TCRdb to the early 2020s). With regard to the full study: TCR sequence clusters from the two donors were largely donor specific. In a couple of donors, T-cell clones that expanded and contracted after mild COVID-19 were tracked by sequencing TCRalpha and TCRbeta repertoires over time. Two young, previously healthy adult volunteers made up the cohort, one male and one female.

The data were produced on an Illumina NovaSeq 6000. Using 5'RACE with constant-segment primers, TCRalpha and TCRbeta cDNA libraries were constructed, with sample barcodes and unique molecular identifiers added in the process. Trizol reagent was used to extract RNA from every sample. Amplification of the libraries took two PCR steps, and the second step added a second sample barcode plus Illumina TruSeq adapters. Sequencing of the libraries was done on an Illumina NovaSeq, producing 2 x 150 bp paired-end reads. The original pipeline was this. With migec v1.2.7, reads were demultiplexed and then collapsed into UMI-guided consensus sequences. Using mixcr v2.1.11, UMI consensuses were aligned to TRA and TRB V and J templates and then assembled into clonotypes. A clonotype was counted as expanded or contracted only if both edgeR and NoisET called the change significant, with noise models trained on biological replicates. For edgeR calls, the cutoffs were a false discovery rate-adjusted p below 0.01 and a log2 fold-change threshold of 1. As an exploratory analysis of dynamics, max-normalized trajectories of the 1000 most abundant clonotypes were examined by PCA with hierarchical clustering. Separately sequenced CD4+ and CD8+ repertoires were used to assign a CD4 or CD8 phenotype to each responding clone. Using fastp at Q25 and MiXCR, TCRdb reprocessed the public reads and kept productive beta chains. Rows merge per CDR3 protein into single entries with the most common DNA and genes. These V and J calls are TCRdb output, not the study's own analysis. Present in this sample are 250,000 or so distinct CDR3 sequences, roughly 18% of which were seen just once. 23% of the sample lies in the top ten.

Worth noting for this clonotype: No cognate antigen has been identified for it. Per-base qualities were not stored, and no clone one base away is much larger.

V is trimmed back by 6 bases and J by 12 bases, and the junction contains 5 bases that no gene match accounts for. Reading the germline V gene gives CDR1 SGHRS and CDR2 YFSETQ. The CDR3 contains 11 residues, cysteine and phenylalanine counted. Only the CDR3 DNA is retained, 33 bases long and in frame from the first base. General findings and caveats noted by the study authors: SARS-CoV-2 specificity of the second-wave clones peaking on day 37 was not confirmed. The study included only two mild cases, and larger cohorts that include severe cases with pre-infection samples were judged to be necessary. Clones that contracted from day 15 to 85 showed balanced CD4/CD8 phenotypes, whereas a second wave of clones that expanded from day 15 to 37 leaned towards CD4+. Some responding clones were found in pre-infection memory, which suggests that pre-existing cross-reactive memory T cells took part in the SARS-CoV-2 response. Contracting CD4+ clones turned up mainly in the CM and EM memory subsets, whereas EMRA was where CD8+ clones were enriched.

Ficoll-Paque density gradient centrifugation was used to isolate PBMCs. Sequencing was done on a sample of PBMCs or a T cell subset sorted from them (not recorded which). The chain couples TRBV5-1 to TRBJ2-1; 8 central bases correspond to TRBD2. This receptor was taken from a man aged 18 to 30 who had mild COVID-19 (a few samples of this study predate the infection). The sample titles of this study are shuffled in the database, so cell type and time point are left out; the donor was told from shared clones. The bases read TGCGCCAGCATGGGGGCGGGGGGGCAGTTCTTC. It codes for CASMGAGGQFF.